Listed below are T cell receptor beta chains from one sample, sequenced in a study of T cell repertoires in cytomegalovirus infection. MiXCR, run by TCRdb on the reads, gives a single entry per CDR3 protein. The data contain almost 550,000 distinct CDR3 sequences, 16% of them singletons. Sequenced input: CD8+ T cells from PBMCs. The receptors stem from a human donor in good health (CMV status not recorded). Some clones in this sample may be carry-over from other donors' samples. CDR3s include the opening cysteine and the closing phenylalanine or tryptophan. A D gene is named only where the DNA matches it firmly. Clone sizes are given selectively: once, few, many, or a class where the clone is expanded.

j_call,clone_size,v_call,d_call,cdr3_aa,cdr3_nt
TRBJ2-1,NA,TRBV19,NA,CACSRGPINEQFF,TGTGCCTGCTCCCGGGGGCCAATAAATGAGCAGTTCTTC
TRBJ2-1,many,TRBV6-1,TRBD2,CASSEAILAGDDEQFF,TGTGCCAGCAGTGAAGCGATACTAGCGGGAGACGATGAGCAGTTCTTC
TRBJ1-1,NA,TRBV11-2,NA,CASSPQGIEAIF,TGTGCCAGCAGCCCCCAAGGGATTGAAGCTATCTTT
TRBJ2-3,many,TRBV11-2,NA,CASSLAWLTDTQYF,TGTGCCAGCAGCTTAGCCTGGCTCACAGATACGCAGTATTTT
TRBJ2-1,few,TRBV28,NA,CASTVQVGGDNEQFF,TGTGCCAGCACCGTCCAGGTAGGCGGGGACAATGAGCAGTTCTTC
TRBJ2-2,many,TRBV28,NA,CASSTQISAMNTGELFF,TGTGCCAGCAGTACCCAGATTTCGGCGATGAACACCGGGGAGCTGTTTTTT
TRBJ2-7,NA,TRBV10-3,NA,CAISESRWEQYF,TGTGCCATCAGTGAGTCGAGGTGGGAGCAGTACTTC
TRBJ2-3,NA,TRBV4-1,NA,CASSQGVADTQYF,TGCGCCAGCAGCCAAGGCGTCGCAGATACGCAGTATTTT
TRBJ2-2,many,TRBV12-5,TRBD2,CASGLVVLAGAHTGELFF,TGTGCTAGTGGTTTGGTAGTGCTAGCGGGGGCCCACACCGGGGAGCTGTTTTTT
TRBJ2-2,many,TRBV6-6,TRBD1,CASSQGAGTGELFF,TGTGCCAGCTCCCAGGGGGCAGGGACCGGGGAGCTGTTTTTT
TRBJ1-2,many,TRBV6-5,TRBD1,CASNFDAGGYGYTF,TGTGCCAGCAATTTCGATGCAGGGGGCTATGGCTACACCTTC
TRBJ2-2,NA,TRBV19,NA,CASSIWVASPTGELFF,TGTGCCAGTAGTATTTGGGTCGCTAGCCCCACCGGGGAGCTGTTTTTT
TRBJ1-2,few,TRBV6-5,NA,CASKPSAPTIYGYTF,TGTGCCAGCAAACCGTCTGCCCCCACCATCTATGGCTACACCTTC
TRBJ1-2,many,TRBV12-3/TRBV12-4,NA,CASSLVRVYGYTF,TGTGCCAGCAGTTTGGTCAGGGTCTATGGCTACACCTTC
TRBJ2-3,few,TRBV6-2/TRBV6-3,TRBD1,CASSYDRGREDTQYF,TGTGCCAGCAGTTACGACAGGGGGAGGGAAGATACGCAGTATTTT
TRBJ2-7,NA,TRBV5-1,NA,CASSLAGGEFAYEQYF,TGCGCCAGCAGCTTGGCCGGCGGGGAATTTGCCTACGAGCAGTACTTC
TRBJ2-1,few,TRBV15,NA,CATSVSSPTEQFF,TGTGCCACCAGCGTTTCCAGCCCTACTGAGCAGTTCTTC
TRBJ1-4,many,TRBV7-6,NA,CASSLGVTGLEKLFF,TGTGCCAGCAGCCTCGGGGTCACGGGTTTAGAAAAACTGTTTTTT
TRBJ2-3,many,TRBV11-2,NA,CASTRGGHRVFTDTQYF,TGTGCCAGCACCCGCGGGGGACACAGGGTTTTCACAGATACGCAGTATTTT
TRBJ2-7,NA,TRBV6-6,TRBD2,CASSYSKASGGPYEQYF,TGTGCCAGCAGTTACTCGAAAGCTAGCGGGGGACCCTACGAGCAGTACTTC
TRBJ2-7,NA,TRBV19,NA,CASSLGRDAYEQYF,TGTGCCAGTAGCTTGGGGAGAGATGCCTACGAGCAGTACTTC
TRBJ1-1,many,TRBV12-5,TRBD1,CASGLQAGTGNTEAFF,TGTGCTAGTGGTTTGCAAGCCGGGACAGGGAACACTGAAGCTTTCTTT
TRBJ2-1,few,TRBV20-1,NA,CSARTPEGEDYNEQFF,TGCAGTGCTAGAACCCCGGAGGGGGAAGACTACAATGAGCAGTTCTTC
TRBJ2-1,NA,TRBV19,TRBD1,CASSIGDSPYNEQFF,TGTGCCAGTAGTATAGGGGACAGTCCCTACAATGAGCAGTTCTTC
TRBJ2-1,once,TRBV9,TRBD2,CASSVGPSGRHNEQFF,TGTGCCAGCAGCGTAGGTCCTAGCGGACGCCACAATGAGCAGTTCTTC
TRBJ1-1,NA,TRBV5-1,TRBD1,CASRDRDRTNTEAFF,TGCGCCAGCAGGGACCGGGACAGAACTAACACTGAAGCTTTCTTT
TRBJ2-5,few,TRBV6-1,NA,CASSLVGYQAETQYF,TGTGCCAGTTCCTTAGTTGGTTACCAGGCGGAGACCCAGTACTTC
TRBJ1-5,few,TRBV6-5,NA,CASSYLGPNQPQHF,TGTGCCAGCAGTTACCTGGGCCCGAATCAGCCCCAGCATTTT
TRBJ2-5,few,TRBV18,NA,CASSPGDGETQYF,TGTGCCAGCTCACCAGGGGACGGAGAGACCCAGTACTTC
TRBJ2-7,NA,TRBV12-3/TRBV12-4,TRBD1,CASRTGQGPYEQYF,TGTGCCAGCAGGACGGGACAGGGACCATACGAGCAGTACTTC
TRBJ1-2,many,TRBV7-6,NA,CASSGDLSANYGYTF,TGTGCCAGCAGCGGCGACCTATCGGCTAACTATGGCTACACCTTC
TRBJ2-7,NA,TRBV5-1,NA,CASSLISGYEQYF,TGCGCCAGCAGCTTGATTAGCGGATACGAGCAGTACTTC
TRBJ2-5,many,TRBV7-6,TRBD2,CASSLRIAGGSRETQYF,TGTGCCAGCAGCTTAAGAATAGCGGGAGGGTCTAGGGAGACCCAGTACTTC
TRBJ1-2,NA,TRBV5-8,NA,CASSLEWGDSYGYTF,TGTGCCAGCAGCTTGGAGTGGGGCGATAGCTATGGCTACACCTTC
TRBJ1-1,many,TRBV19,NA,CASKNGVQSTEAFF,TGTGCCAGTAAGAACGGGGTCCAGTCCACTGAAGCTTTCTTT
TRBJ1-4,NA,TRBV28,NA,CASSTGLQNEKLFF,TGTGCCAGCAGTACCGGACTCCAGAATGAAAAACTGTTTTTT
TRBJ2-3,NA,TRBV2,TRBD2,CASFSGGGTDTQYF,TGTGCCAGCTTTAGCGGGGGCGGTACAGATACGCAGTATTTT
TRBJ2-1,many,TRBV28,TRBD1,CASSHGTGDDNEQFF,TGTGCCAGCAGTCACGGGACAGGGGACGACAATGAGCAGTTCTTC
TRBJ1-1,NA,TRBV5-6,NA,CASSSVGDTEAFF,TGTGCCAGCAGCTCGGTTGGGGACACTGAAGCTTTCTTT
TRBJ2-7,NA,TRBV20-1,TRBD2,CSARVIAGGYEQYF,TGCAGTGCTAGAGTTATAGCGGGAGGGTACGAGCAGTACTTC
TRBJ1-5,many,TRBV27,NA,CASSFGVYQPQHF,TGTGCCAGCAGTTTCGGGGTCTATCAGCCCCAGCATTTT
TRBJ2-1,many,TRBV12-3/TRBV12-4,NA,CASTLSRGLEQFF,TGTGCCAGCACTTTATCCCGGGGCCTCGAGCAGTTCTTC
TRBJ2-2,many,TRBV6-1,TRBD1,CASRPGTGGGTGELFF,TGTGCCAGCCGTCCCGGGACAGGGGGCGGCACCGGGGAGCTGTTTTTT
TRBJ2-1,NA,TRBV15,NA,CATSSSWGSTNEQFF,TGTGCCACCAGCAGTTCTTGGGGGAGTACAAATGAGCAGTTCTTC
TRBJ1-2,many,TRBV25-1,NA,CASSLPNYGYTF,TGTGCCAGCAGTTTGCCTAACTATGGCTACACCTTC
TRBJ2-5,NA,TRBV12-3/TRBV12-4,TRBD2,CARSLREVGETQYF,TGTGCCAGAAGTTTGCGGGAGGTAGGGGAGACCCAGTACTTC
TRBJ2-3,many,TRBV6-2/TRBV6-3,TRBD2,CASGLAGGTTDTQYF,TGTGCCAGCGGACTAGCGGGGGGGACCACAGATACGCAGTATTTT
TRBJ1-2,NA,TRBV2,NA,CASVQDTGPIVGYTF,TGTGCCAGCGTACAGGACACCGGGCCCATCGTGGGTTACACCTTC
TRBJ2-7,many,TRBV7-3,NA,CASSLTADYEQYF,TGTGCCAGCAGCTTAACGGCCGACTACGAGCAGTACTTC